This TCR beta chain stems from a study of cytomegalovirus exposure and HLA in healthy donors (dated by TCRdb to between 2016 and 2019). Context from the whole study: According to an earlier analysis of 587 of the donors, about 179 million T cells yielded 90 million to 140 million unique TCR beta sequences and about 300 Gb of sequence data. Approximately 330 gigabases of sequencing data and tens of millions of unique TCR sequences made up an early release that covered under 750 HLA-typed donors. Of the roughly 400 genotyped donors, 81% were placed in the genetic ancestry cluster associated with self-reported Caucasian donors. The study was designed to test whether signatures of past pathogen exposure could be identified by cataloging public T cell receptors. The T cell repertoires of 670 or so subjects were profiled by immunosequencing and related to cytomegalovirus serostatus. A separate validation cohort of roughly 110 different subjects was used in addition to the roughly 640-subject first cohort. High-throughput TCR immunosequencing, statistical association of individual TCRs with disease status, and machine learning were combined to predict cytomegalovirus infection status. In a later analysis, previously published TCR beta repertoires from 500 to 750 donors were re-analyzed and high-resolution HLA genotyping was added so that TCR occurrence patterns could be studied. Rather than using new phenotypic data, the later analysis identified candidate immune exposures from TCR beta sequences and from how often those sequences occurred across donors. An earlier analysis of several hundred of the donors applied high-throughput TCR beta sequencing to assess whether each TCR beta V gene segment acted as functional or pseudogenic. Donor age, sex, ethnicity and CMV serostatus were compiled alongside the repertoire data. In a later genetic analysis, genome-wide SNP genotypes for about 60% of the 666 donors were used, and that subset was treated as a discovery cohort. All discovery cohort repertoires had been generated using a single sequencing platform. Class I and class II HLA loci were covered by the typing at four-digit resolution. Typing coverage differed by locus: A, B, C, DRB1 and DQB1 were typed in roughly 629-640 donors, DQA1 in around 500, DPA1 in 600 to 610, and DPB1 in 472. Four to six DR-DQ haplotypes were handled as single units for association and clustering, since linkage in the cohort was strong. Across approximately 400 genotyped donors of the cohort, an average of 235,054 unique TCR beta nucleotide sequences per donor were sequenced, and around 19% of those sequences were non-productive.

Results the study describes overall, beyond this receptor: Specific HLA alleles were associated with 15,000 to 20,000 TCR beta sequences at a false discovery rate of 0.05 in a later analysis. According to a later analysis, most CMV-associated TCR beta chains appeared to be HLA-restricted, and the HLA associations seemed to be driven largely by CMV exposure. An association between a missense DCLRE1C variant and V-gene and J-gene trimming of TCR beta chains was found in a later genetic analysis and replicated in an independent cohort. In both the original and validation cohorts, the classifier was reported to diagnose cytomegalovirus status with high specificity and sensitivity. A group of highly shared sequence variants was considered likely to be a technical artifact of the sequencing pipeline. The only immune exposure information available for the cohort was CMV serostatus. In vitro tests confirmed that a few of the cytomegalovirus-associated TCR beta chains recognize cytomegalovirus antigens. Linkage disequilibrium might explain the correlated functional status among segregating V segments, but an unknown experimental factor could not be excluded. A further reported finding was that TCR beta sequences accurately predicted the HLA-A and HLA-B alleles for most subjects in the first cohort. An earlier analysis of 587 of the donors showed that most TCR beta V segments appeared in productive rearrangements either about 90% or about 30% of the time, which broadly matched IMGT annotations. In a later analysis, TCR association rates were found to vary across HLA loci, with the most associated TCRs seen for DRB1 alleles and the fewest for HLA-C alleles. The earlier analysis of a few hundred of the donors excluded roughly 16 rarely observed V segments, including chromosome 9 orphons, because counts were too low. In a later genetic analysis, fewer N-insertions in productive TCRs were reported among donors in an Asian-associated ancestry cluster than the roughly 710-donor mean. According to the authors, the approach could potentially be generalized to other disease states and immunological phenotypes. When HLA alleles, especially DR and DQ, strongly co-occurred, attributing TCR associations to individual alleles was difficult. Compared with equally common non-associated chains, HLA-associated TCR beta chains in a later analysis were more clonally expanded and had lower generation probabilities. Most TCR sequences were seen in very few donors, while some public TCRs were found in many individuals. The study gave a list of about 170 TCR beta chains associated with cytomegalovirus. HLA typing was unavailable for some donors at each locus, so association tests used only the typed subset. Roughly uniform sequencing depth across donors was assumed in presence/absence analyses, although this assumption may not hold. The 87-base-pair reads could not distinguish some IMGT-functional V segments, including TRBV6-2 and TRBV6-3, so those segments were excluded. In this cohort, only TCR beta chains were sequenced, and detectable features were limited by the absence of alpha or paired-chain data. In a later analysis, several top co-occurrence clusters were reported to appear linked to parvovirus B19, influenza, CMV and Epstein-Barr virus.

This clone was detected only once. The antigen it recognizes is unknown. Base qualities were left out, and no much larger clone turns up one base away. The cohort consisted of 670 or so healthy bone marrow donors. Cohort members were all nominally healthy when sampled, although unrecorded immune exposures were likely present. The donor was CMV seronegative and belonged to the group of more than 300 seronegative cohort members. Each donor provided a peripheral blood sample, and peripheral blood mononuclear cells were used for TCR beta sequencing. The Qiagen DNeasy Blood Extraction Kit was used to extract genomic DNA from the blood cell samples. Library method: the immunoSEQ multiplex PCR assay. The multiplex PCR relied on a mix of 60 forward primers for TCR Vbeta segments and 13 reverse primers for TCR Jbeta segments. The CDR3 region of rearranged TCR beta genes was amplified from genomic DNA by a multiplex PCR assay. Amplified TCR beta libraries were sequenced as 87-base-pair reads on the Illumina HiSeq System. The study's processing was this. A later analysis tallied 75 million to 95 million unique TCR beta chains across the approximately 670 repertoires, and roughly 11 million of those chains were shared by two or more donors. Raw reads were error-corrected and collapsed into unique sequences by a nearest-neighbor algorithm in which closely related sequences were merged to remove PCR and sequencing errors. Alignment of CDR3 sequences to IMGT reference sequences was used to assign V, D and J gene segments. For a sequence to be retained, at least a six-nucleotide match to both a V gene segment and a J gene segment was required. Rearrangements were called productive when the CDR3 lacked stop codons and stayed in frame with V and J; all others were non-productive. CDR3 was defined by IMGT convention, running from the second conserved V-encoded cysteine to the conserved J-encoded phenylalanine. Sequences without an unambiguous match to a single V gene segment were excluded from the earlier analysis of almost 600 of the donors. In an earlier analysis of approximately 550 of the donors, V segments were called functional above 56.7% productive rearrangements and were called segregating when the between-donor standard deviation exceeded 5%. To diagnose cytomegalovirus status from the catalog of TCR beta chain sequences, a statistical classification framework was built. V and J gene assignment, in a later analysis, came from comparing TCR nucleotide sequences with IMGT/GENE-DB human TR gene sequences. Using the TCRdist pipeline, a later analysis assigned CDR3 sequences along with most-parsimonious VDJ recombination scenarios. In a later analysis, every TCR beta chain was defined by the combination of its CDR3 amino acid sequence and its V-gene family, and reads without a unique V-gene family were dropped. In a later analysis, approximately 590 highly shared, low-generation-probability nucleotide sequences were removed to address suspected cross-contamination and a sequencing artifact. A later analysis calculated a clonal expansion index for each public chain from normalized within-repertoire ranks of inferred template counts. In a later analysis, generation probabilities were computed with a VDJ recombination model fitted to out-of-frame rearrangements, and the resulting probabilities were checked against IGoR. Hypergeometric tests were used in a later analysis to score TCR-TCR, TCR-HLA and TCR-CMV co-occurrence, with a repertoire-size bias correction applied to the TCR pairs. To estimate false discovery rates, a later analysis permuted the HLA or CMV assignments 20 times. In a later analysis, co-occurring TCRs were grouped using DBSCAN, with TCRdist sequence similarity added in when clustering inside HLA-allele-positive subsets. Repertoires with fewer than 30,000 or more than 120,000 public chains, plus five repertoires with anomalous nucleotide sharing, were excluded from co-occurrence clustering. What TCRdb holds here is the immuneACCESS table cut down to in-frame rearrangements. Part of the clones is not present; checked against another copy, under half of the missing clones reflect an unresolved V gene, and the others are unexplained. V and J calls and clone size follow that table, whereas D and trimming were derived from the DNA. Present in this sample are approximately 150,000 clones, 88% of which were seen just once. The ten top clones hold around 0.54% of the sample.

The trim is 5 bases for V and 2 bases for J, with a gap of 13 bases between the germline ends. CDR1 is given as LNHDA and CDR2 as SQIVND, both from the germline V gene (reference sequence). The CDR3 covers 14 residues, taking in both the cysteine and the phenylalanine. The DNA shown is the 42-base CDR3, in frame from base 1. This receptor chain uses TRBV19 and TRBJ2-7; the D segment could be TRBD1, given 6 matching bases. This TCR derives from a woman aged 40 to 49 in good health and CMV-seronegative. Sequencing used PBMCs. The CDR3 sequence is CASSATGEAYEQYF. The sequenced DNA is TGTGCCAGTAGTGCGACAGGTGAAGCCTACGAGCAGTACTTC. With all but the CDR3 taken from the reference TRBV19 and TRBJ2-7 genes, the full variable domain is: DGGITQSPKYLFRKEGQNVTLSCEQNLNHDAMYWYRQDPGQGLRLIYYSQIVNDFQKGDIAEGYSVSREKKESFPLTVTSAQKNPTAFYLCASSATGEAYEQYFGPGTRLTVT.